This T cell receptor beta chain derives from a study of T-cell memory formation after mild COVID-19. TCRdb reprocessed the 5' RACE reads via MiXCR and lists one record per CDR3 protein. Of hundreds of thousands of distinct CDR3 sequences in the sample, 15% to 20% were seen once. The V and J ends lost 4 bases and 11 bases respectively, with 17 bases between them. This CDR3 region has 13 residues. From germline, CDR1 is SGDLS and CDR2 YYNGEE. The sequenced material came from PBMCs or a T cell subset sorted from them (not recorded which). This TCR derives from a man between 18 and 29 years old who had mild COVID-19 (a few samples of this study predate the infection). Cell type and time point are not known. This chain connects TRBV9 to TRBJ2-3; D gene uncertain. CDR3 coding DNA: TGTGCCAGCAGCCCCACAATGTTAACGCGGCAGTATTTT. Translation gives CASSPTMLTRQYF.